The 8 T cell receptor beta chains reported below all come from one sample, sequenced in a study of cytomegalovirus exposure and HLA in healthy donors. Clones were read by immunoSEQ multiplex PCR, and TCRdb kept only the in-frame ones, dropping some. The sample shows roughly 120,000 clones, approximately 89% of them seen only once. The sequenced material came from PBMCs. The receptors derive from a man in his thirties or forties in good health and CMV-seronegative.

This chain uses TRBV28 with TRBJ1-5; 7 bases match TRBD1. This CDR3 has 15 residues. V dropped 10 bases and J dropped 0; count of bases not matched to a gene: 9. Germline V gives CDR1 MDHEN, CDR2 SYDVKM. Here the CDR3 reads CATKGTVFSNQPQHF. DNA of the CDR3: TGTGCCACCAAGGGGACAGTTTTTAGCAATCAGCCCCAGCATTTT.

CDR3 sequence (DNA): TGTGCCAGCAGGGAGGGCACAAGCTCCTACAATGAGCAGTTCTTC. It is translated as CASREGTSSYNEQFF. This chain links TRBV2 with TRBJ2-1; the D gene is possibly TRBD2 (6 bases). The germline gives CDR1 SNHLY, CDR2 FYNNEI. Trimming took off 6 bases at V and 0 bases at J, with 12 bases between the two ends. This CDR3 spans 15 amino acids.

This clone was observed a handful of times. The chain joins TRBV2 to TRBJ1-2, with D possibly TRBD1 on 5 matching bases. Between the trimmed V and J ends, which lost 6 bases and 1 base, there was a span of 9 bases. Germline CDR1 is SNHLY and CDR2 is FYNNEI. The CDR3 is made up of 13 amino acids. CDR3 DNA sequence: TGTGCCAGCAGGGCTGACAGTAACTATGGCTACACCTTC. This codes for CASRADSNYGYTF.

The chain uses TRBV6-5 and TRBJ1-1, with 8 bases matching TRBD1. CDR3 length equals 15 residues. The V and J ends lost 6 bases and 1 base, in that order; junction bases with no gene match: 7. CDR1 and CDR2 (germline): MNHEY, SVGAGI. DNA of the CDR3: TGTGCCAGCAGCCGCTCCCAGGGGGCGAACACTGAAGCTTTCTTT. This translates into CASSRSQGANTEAFF.

V usage is TRBV10-3 and J usage is TRBJ1-6; D uncertain. V lost 0 bases and J 12 bases, leaving 9 bases between the germline ends. The CDR3 loop spans 13 amino acids. Per germline, CDR1 ENHRY and CDR2 SYGVKD. The CDR3 region is CAISESAVGPLHF. Written as DNA, the CDR3 is TGTGCCATCAGTGAGTCTGCGGTAGGACCCCTCCACTTT.

The V and J genes are TRBV19 and TRBJ1-2, with 7 nucleotides matching TRBD1. CDR3 length equals 15 residues. Germline CDR1 is LNHDA and CDR2 is SQIVND (reference sequence). With 3 bases clipped from V and 2 bases from J, the junction kept 6 bases outside the gene matches. CDR3 region: CASSISGTANYGYTF. CDR3 sequence (DNA): TGTGCCAGTAGTATCTCCGGGACAGCAAACTATGGCTACACCTTC.

The chain couples TRBV4-1 to TRBJ1-1, with 7 bases fitting TRBD1. The CDR3 runs 18 residues. The germline V gene encodes CDR1 MGHRA and CDR2 YSYEKL. Trimming cost V 2 bases and J 1 base; bases outside gene matches: 13. The CDR3 DNA sequence: TGCGCCAGCAGCCAACACTTCCCGGGACAGATCGGGAACACTGAAGCTTTCTTT. This gives the protein CASSQHFPGQIGNTEAFF.

This chain links TRBV7-3 with TRBJ1-1, with 8 bases fitting TRBD1. V lost 4 bases to trimming and J lost 4 bases; unmatched junction nucleotides: 5. The CDR3 consists of 14 residues. CDR1 and CDR2 from the germline V gene are SGHTA and FQGTGA. CDR3 nucleotides: TGTGCCAGCAGCTCAGGGGGCACGGGCACTGAAGCTTTCTTT. Translation gives CASSSGGTGTEAFF. Variable domain in full (rest from reference TRBV7-3 and TRBJ1-1): GAGVSQTPSNKVTEKGKYVELRCDPISGHTALYWYRQSLGQGPEFLIYFQGTGAADDSGLPNDRFFAVRPEGSVSTLKIQRTERGDSAVYLCASSSGGTGTEAFFGQGTRLTVV.